Described below is a single TCR beta chain sequence and its context. The antigen this receptor binds is unknown. No much larger clone exists at a distance of one base, and base qualities are not known. The source of the sample is a study of identical twins (dated by TCRdb to 2016 to 2018). Broadly, across the study: The study deep-sequenced TCR alpha and beta repertoires from monozygotic twins, unrelated adults of various ages and cord blood to test whether fetal clonotypes persist. To rule out contamination, replicate twin experiments were performed at different times with different library preparation protocols.

All donors were healthy Caucasians. The twin cohort consisted of three pairs of female monozygotic twins, all aged about 18 to 30 years. CD4+ and CD8+ T cell populations were isolated with positive isolation kits from Invitrogen. Findings and caveats that apply to the study as a whole: Because the same donors could not be followed over many years, conclusions were based on cross-sectional statistical analysis. Compared with coincidental sharing between unrelated individuals, an excess of low generation-probability sequences was observed among out-of-frame TCR alpha sequences shared between twins. The excess sharing between twins in beta out-of-frame sequences was weaker because fewer shared sequences reduced the signal-to-noise ratio. Zero-insertion analyses could be partly confounded by invariant T cells such as MAIT and iNKT, although diverse VJ usage argued against such confounding for most clonotypes. Fewer insertions were carried by abundant cord blood beta clonotypes, a similar but weaker trend appeared in young adult naive repertoires, and no such trend appeared in memory repertoires. Out-of-frame TCR alpha sharing in monozygotic twins was systematically underestimated by recombination models, whereas sharing between unrelated individuals was in agreement with the recombination models.

The library was made by 5' RACE. Sequencer: Illumina HiSeq 2000. Template switching introduced a universal primer binding site; the final cDNA contained a unique molecular identifier, enabling accurate counting of TCR cDNA molecules. Specific primers in the conserved constant-segment region were used to synthesize first-strand cDNA for TCR alpha and beta chains. Each cDNA library was double barcoded, with a SMART-Mk sample barcode plus Illumina barcodes, to control for contamination. Two successive PCR steps introduced TruSeq adapter sequences along with Illumina sample barcodes. Sequencing of the TCR alpha and beta cDNA libraries was done on the Illumina HiSeq platform using custom primers. Per the original workflow: MiGEC processed the raw reads to extract unique molecular identifiers, while MiXCR was used to determine the CDR3 positions. Recombination models were inferred per individual with the repgenHMM and IGoR tools using an EM algorithm. The analysis of shared clonotypes was done with the tcR package in R, with sharing normalized by the product of cloneset sizes. To study raw recombination without the effects of thymic and clonal selection, out-of-frame nonproductive sequences were analyzed. The public reads were quality trimmed at Q25 with fastp and then assembled into clones with MiXCR by TCRdb, keeping productive beta chains. CDR3 protein sequences are deduplicated, and each keeps its most common genes and DNA. TCRdb's processing, not the authors' own work, is the source of the V and J calls. The sample profile shows around 490,000 distinct CDR3 sequences; roughly 15% of them were found once. The ten largest clones represent roughly 0.42% of the sample.

The CDR3 spans 13 residues, from the cysteine through the phenylalanine. Just CDR3 DNA is preserved here, 39 bases in frame from base 1. A distance of 11 bases separates the germline ends of V and J, which lose 6 bases and 8 bases respectively. These data also formed part of another study, on yellow fever vaccine responses in identical twins. In that second paper, the authors write: According to the authors, the vaccine-induced T cell response in identical twins seemed to be partly convergent and partly specific to each individual. In the study, vaccine-responding T cell clones were precisely tracked in identical twins.

This sequence uses TRBV12-3 or TRBV12-4 and TRBJ1-6, and the D gene may be TRBD1, 5 bases matching. The material sequenced was CD4+ T cells sorted from blood. The sequence derives from a young woman in good health. Here the CDR3 is given as CASRKTGDSPLHF. The sequenced DNA is TGTGCCAGCAGAAAAACAGGAGATTCACCCCTCCACTTT.